This T cell receptor (beta chain) was obtained from a study of blood T cell repertoires in COVID-19 (dated by TCRdb to the early 2020s). General notes on the study: Samples covering the acute and convalescent phases of COVID-19 were provided by collaborators in the United States, Italy and Spain. The prospective study material was composed of cDNA or gDNA derived from T cells, B-cell-depleted T cells, or PBMCs. Subjects who had been exposed to COVID-19, were actively infected with it, or had recovered from it provided the deeply sampled blood TCRbeta repertoires that made up the dataset. A freely available public database, intended as a resource for researchers studying the immune response to SARS-CoV-2, is where the repertoires were released. Samples were obtained from the ongoing ImmuneRACE study (first 160 participants) and from over a thousand subjects provided by 6 global collaborators. Sample metadata almost always included a de-identified subject ID, COVID-19 status, age in years and sex. Where HLA class I and class II types were available, the types were taken from metadata supplied by the sample provider, not from assay-based typing.

The collaborating institutions used their own protocols to collect whole blood in K2EDTA tubes. For TCRbeta analysis, collaborators shipped samples in one of three forms: frozen whole blood, isolated PBMCs, or DNA extracted from either of those sample types. The immunoSEQ Assay, a bias-controlled multiplex PCR, was used to amplify TCRbeta CDR3 regions from genomic DNA. As for the authors' bioinformatics: The number of nucleated cells in each sample was estimated from the amplification of reference gene primers within the assay. To quantify the absolute abundance of each unique TCRbeta CDR3 rearrangement, sequence reads were collapsed and filtered. Productive Simpson clonality was computed per sample as the square root of Simpson's diversity index over productive rearrangements. Imported from immuneACCESS, the table was reduced by TCRdb to in-frame sequences with V and J called. These copies leave out some clones; in studies compared against another copy, an unresolved V gene accounts for under half, and the cause of the remainder is not known. V, J and clone size were drawn from that table, and D and trimming were deduced from the DNA. This sample is represented by fewer than 350,000 clones; 85% of them were singletons. Around 4% of the sample comes from the top ten.

For this clone: Its antigen target is currently unknown. Base qualities are not recorded, but no much larger clone differs from it by a single base.

For this chain, trimming is 6 bases at the V end and 6 bases at the J end, and the number of junction bases without a gene match is 8. The CDR3 goes from the cysteine to the phenylalanine over 15 residues. Only the CDR3 region is kept as DNA, spanning 45 bases read in frame from base 1. According to the germline V gene, CDR1 reads SNHLY and CDR2 reads FYNNEI. Paper-wide results and their limitations: How much clinical and demographic metadata was included differed by source and by participant, and the metadata was provided uncurated.

The TCR comes from a woman aged 50 to 60 with active or convalescent COVID-19. The V and J genes are TRBV2 and TRBJ2-1, with 10 bases aligning to TRBD2. What was sequenced was peripheral blood. The CDR3 in this case is CASRGGSGRLNEQFF. The nucleotide sequence reads TGTGCCAGCAGAGGGGGTAGCGGGAGGCTCAATGAGCAGTTCTTC.